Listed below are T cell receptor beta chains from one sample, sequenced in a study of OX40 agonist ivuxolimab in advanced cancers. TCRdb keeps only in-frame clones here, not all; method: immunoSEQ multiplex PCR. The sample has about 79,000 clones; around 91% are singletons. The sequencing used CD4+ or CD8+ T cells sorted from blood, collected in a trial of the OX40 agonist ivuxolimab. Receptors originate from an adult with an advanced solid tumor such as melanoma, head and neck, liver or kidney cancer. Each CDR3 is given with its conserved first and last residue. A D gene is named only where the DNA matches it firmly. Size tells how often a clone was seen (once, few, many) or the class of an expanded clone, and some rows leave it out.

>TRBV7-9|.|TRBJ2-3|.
CASSAEDHTQYF
TGTGCCAGCAGCGCGGAGGACCATACGCAGTATTTT
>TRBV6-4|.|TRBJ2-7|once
CASSVNGGSYEQYF
TGTGCCAGCAGTGTAAACGGGGGCTCCTACGAGCAGTACTTC
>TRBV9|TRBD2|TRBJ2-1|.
CASSVLPSGDYNEQFF
TGTGCCAGCAGCGTTCTCCCTAGCGGGGATTACAATGAGCAGTTCTTC
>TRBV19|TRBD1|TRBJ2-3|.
CASSIGPQGGTDTQYF
TGTGCCAGTAGTATAGGTCCACAGGGGGGCACAGATACGCAGTATTTT
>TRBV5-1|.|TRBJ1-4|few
CASSFGGVGTNEKLFF
TGCGCCAGCAGCTTTGGGGGAGTTGGAACTAATGAAAAACTGTTTTTT
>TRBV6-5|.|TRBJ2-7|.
CASHSRADSYEQYF
TGTGCCAGCCATTCTAGGGCAGACTCCTACGAGCAGTACTTC
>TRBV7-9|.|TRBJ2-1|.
CASSLRGAGNEQFF
TGTGCCAGCAGCTTAAGGGGCGCGGGGAATGAGCAGTTCTTC
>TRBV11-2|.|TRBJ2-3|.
CASSLRYTDTQYF
TGTGCCAGCAGCTTGCGGTACACAGATACGCAGTATTTT
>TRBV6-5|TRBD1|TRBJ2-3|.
CASSYRGQGGGDTQYF
TGTGCCAGCAGTTATCGGGGACAGGGAGGAGGAGATACGCAGTATTTT
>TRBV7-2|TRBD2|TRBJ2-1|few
CASSLRLASNEQFF
TGTGCCAGCAGCTTAAGACTAGCGTCCAATGAGCAGTTCTTC